The 32 T cell receptor beta chains below were found in one sample sequenced in a study of blood T cell repertoires in COVID-19. Repertoires were generated with immunoSEQ multiplex PCR, while TCRdb's copy carries only in-frame clones and drops some. The sample yields 35,000 to 55,000 clones, roughly 90% seen once. What was sequenced was peripheral blood. The source is a human donor in a cohort sampled during active COVID-19.

The V gene is TRBV3-1 (or the pseudogene TRBV3-2), the J gene TRBJ2-1; TRBD2 matches 11 bases. Germline-derived CDR1 and CDR2 are LGHDT and YNNKEL (reference sequence). V lost 4 bases to trimming and J lost 5 bases; unmatched junction nucleotides: 19. This CDR3 has 20 residues. This chain's CDR3 is CASSPGQGSGRARVHNEQFF. The CDR3 DNA reads as TGTGCCAGCAGCCCCGGGCAGGGTAGCGGGAGGGCCAGGGTTCACAATGAGCAGTTCTTC.

V usage is TRBV7-8 and J usage is TRBJ1-2; D gene unclear. Germline lookup yields CDR1 SGHVS and CDR2 FQNEAQ. The V end lost 5 bases, the J end lost 7 bases, and 14 bases lay between the germline ends. This CDR3 spans 13 amino acids. This chain's CDR3 is CASSVGGAFGYTF. The CDR3 DNA follows: TGTGCCAGCAGCGTAGGAGGCGCCTTTGGCTACACCTTC.

This clone was recorded a few times. This chain uses TRBV5-5 with TRBJ2-1, with TRBD2 identical over 8 bases. The CDR3 is 16 amino acids. V was pared by 1 base and J by 5 bases, with 8 bases of the junction left unmatched. Germline V lookup: CDR1 SGHKS, CDR2 YYEKEE (reference sequence). This CDR3 reads CASSLSAGGSHNEQFF. The CDR3 region has the DNA TGTGCCAGCAGCTTGAGTGCGGGAGGCAGCCACAATGAGCAGTTCTTC.

The J gene is TRBJ2-7, the V gene TRBV2; 11 nucleotides agree with TRBD2. The germline V gene has CDR1 SNHLY and CDR2 FYNNEI. Trimming removed 6 bases from V and 0 bases from J; junction bases left unmatched: 1. The CDR3 loop spans 14 amino acids. CDR3 DNA sequence: TGTGCCAGCAGGGGACTAGCGGTCTCCTACGAGCAGTACTTC. This codes for CASRGLAVSYEQYF.

V and J are TRBV10-3 and TRBJ2-7; the D is unclear. This CDR3 comprises 14 residues. Trimming cost V 0 bases and J 2 bases, with 8 bases left between them. Per the germline V gene, CDR1 is ENHRY and CDR2 is SYGVKD. The CDR3 is CAISESKSPYEQYF. CDR3 nucleotides: TGTGCCATCAGTGAGTCGAAAAGCCCCTACGAGCAGTACTTC.

This chain joins TRBV15 and TRBJ2-2; 8 nucleotides agree with TRBD1. This CDR3 comprises 19 residues. Germline CDR1 reads LNHNV; CDR2 reads YYDKDF (reference sequence). Written as DNA, the CDR3 is TGTGCAACGACACGGTATCGTGGGCAGGGGGCGTTAGGCACCGGGGAGCTGTTTTTT. Translated: CATTRYRGQGALGTGELFF.

The V gene is TRBV5-6, the J gene TRBJ2-5; 9 positions match TRBD2. Germline V CDR1 and CDR2: SGHDT, YYEEEE. The CDR3 extends over 14 amino acids. Trimming cost V 1 base and J 5 bases; bases outside gene matches: 3. CDR3 protein: CASSLPSGVETQYF. The CDR3 DNA reads as TGTGCCAGCAGCTTGCCTAGCGGGGTTGAGACCCAGTACTTC.

J is TRBJ1-1 and V is TRBV10-3; TRBD1 might be the D (5 bases). Looked up from germline, CDR1 is ENHRY and CDR2 is SYGVKD. The CDR3 runs 14 residues. Trimming cost V 4 bases and J 1 base, with 10 bases left between them. The CDR3 nucleotides are TGTGCCATCAGTGGACAGACGGGGAACACTGAAGCTTTCTTT. Translated, it gives CAISGQTGNTEAFF.

The V and J genes are TRBV7-2 and TRBJ2-7, with TRBD2 matching 8 bases. The germline V gene encodes CDR1 SGHTA and CDR2 FQGNSA. With 1 base clipped from V and 6 bases from J, the junction kept 5 bases outside the gene matches. The CDR3 has 14 residues. In nucleotides, the CDR3 is TGTGCCAGCAGCTTAGTTACGGGAGGGCCCGAGCAGTACTTC. Translated, it gives CASSLVTGGPEQYF.

CDR3 DNA: TGTGCCAGCCGTCGGGATCCAGGACTAGCGGGGGGCACCGGGGAGCTGTTTTTT. Translated, it gives CASRRDPGLAGGTGELFF. The V gene is TRBV6-6, the J gene TRBJ2-2, with 14 bases fitting TRBD2. The trim removed 8 bases at V and 4 bases at J, leaving 12 bases unmatched. The CDR3 runs 18 residues. In germline, CDR1 is MNHNY, CDR2 SVGAGI (reference sequence).

This clone has just one count. V and J are TRBV9 and TRBJ2-5, with TRBD1 as a possible D gene (5 bases). Between the trimmed V and J ends, which lost 4 bases and 2 bases, there was a span of 15 bases. Germline assignment: CDR1 SGDLS and CDR2 YYNGEE. The CDR3 length is 15 residues. The CDR3 coding sequence is TGTGCCAGCAGCCCCAACGGACACCCGCAAGAGACCCAGTACTTC. This codes for CASSPNGHPQETQYF.

The chain has TRBV7-3 and TRBJ1-3; the D is unclear. Looked up from germline, CDR1 is SGHTA and CDR2 is FQGTGA. Trimming took off 6 bases at V and 7 bases at J, with 10 bases between the two ends. The CDR3 covers 12 residues. This CDR3 reads CASRSAGNTIYF. The CDR3 region has the DNA TGTGCCAGCAGGTCCGCCGGTAACACCATATATTTT. Filled out from reference TRBV7-3 and TRBJ1-3, the complete variable domain reads GAGVSQTPSNKVTEKGKYVELRCDPISGHTALYWYRQSLGQGPEFLIYFQGTGAADDSGLPNDRFFAVRPEGSVSTLKIQRTERGDSAVYLCASRSAGNTIYFGEGSWLTVV.

The CDR3: CASTQRTSGPAYNEQFF. The CDR3 nucleotides read TGTGCCAGCACGCAACGGACTAGCGGGCCGGCCTACAATGAGCAGTTCTTC. The chain has TRBV2 and TRBJ2-1; 11 bases fit TRBD2. V trimming: 7 bases; J trimming: 2 bases; junction bases outside the gene matches: 10. In germline, CDR1 is SNHLY, CDR2 FYNNEI. The CDR3 runs 17 residues.

The chain carries TRBV2 and TRBJ2-1, with 9 bases identical to TRBD2. Trimming at V came to 11 bases and at J to 2 bases, leaving 7 bases not matched to a gene. In germline, CDR1 is SNHLY, CDR2 FYNNEI. The CDR3 has 14 residues. CDR3 sequence reads: CAWVAGETYNEQFF. The CDR3 DNA sequence: TGTGCCTGGGTAGCGGGAGAGACCTACAATGAGCAGTTCTTC.

The V gene is TRBV5-5, the J gene TRBJ2-3, with D uncertain. The CDR3 is 12 residues long. Germline V lookup: CDR1 SGHKS, CDR2 YYEKEE (reference sequence). V shed 4 bases and J shed 0 bases, with 3 bases lying between them. The CDR3 here is CASSTSTDTQYF. DNA for the CDR3: TGTGCCAGCAGCACAAGCACAGATACGCAGTATTTT.

The CDR3 spells CASTSGEEETQYF. CDR3 DNA: TGTGCCAGCACTAGCGGGGAGGAAGAGACCCAGTACTTC. The genes are TRBV6-5 and TRBJ2-5; TRBD2 agrees at 9 bases. V gave up 7 bases and J gave up 3 bases; unmatched junction bases: 3. The CDR3 is 13 amino acids. CDR1 and CDR2 (germline): MNHEY, SVGAGI.

The chain couples TRBV5-4 to TRBJ1-2; weak D call: TRBD1 (5 bases). The CDR3 contains 15 residues. Germline V gives CDR1 SGHNT, CDR2 YYREEE (reference sequence). V was trimmed by 3 bases and J by 2 bases, leaving 14 bases between them. The CDR3 nucleotides read TGTGCCAGCAGCTCCGGTGGGGGGGGGAACTATGGCTACACCTTC. The encoded protein is CASSSGGGGNYGYTF.

Only one count was recorded for this clone. V gene TRBV29-1 combines with J gene TRBJ1-1, with no clear D. CDR1 is SQVTM and CDR2 is ANQGSEA in the germline V gene. Trimming left V 6 bases short and J 10 bases short, with 15 bases between. The CDR3 is 11 residues long. CDR3 bases: TGCAGCGTCGCAGACCGGGTGGGAGCTTTCTTT. Amino acid sequence: CSVADRVGAFF.

J is TRBJ1-1 and V is TRBV20-1; the D is unclear. The germline V gene has CDR1 DFQATT and CDR2 SNEGSKA (reference sequence). This CDR3 region has 11 residues. The CDR3 protein is CSGRKNTEAFF. Written as DNA, the CDR3 is TGCAGCGGGAGGAAAAACACTGAAGCTTTCTTT.

The chain combines TRBV5-6 with TRBJ2-7; 7 positions agree with TRBD1. This CDR3 comprises 14 residues. Germline lookup yields CDR1 SGHDT and CDR2 YYEEEE. V was clipped by 5 bases and J by 6 bases; unmatched bases: 11. CDR3 nucleotide sequence: TGTGCCAGCAGGGGAGACAGGGAGTATCGCGAGCAGTACTTC. It is translated as CASRGDREYREQYF.

The chain joins TRBV19 to TRBJ2-1, with 8 bases that match TRBD1. CDR1 is LNHDA and CDR2 is SQIVND in the germline V gene (reference sequence). The CDR3 spans 15 residues. Trimming at V came to 5 bases and at J to 4 bases, leaving 7 bases not matched to a gene. CDR3 sequence: CASSPRDRQYNEQFF. CDR3 sequence (DNA): TGTGCCAGTAGTCCTCGGGACAGGCAATACAATGAGCAGTTCTTC. Full variable domain (missing parts from reference TRBV19 and TRBJ2-1): DGGITQSPKYLFRKEGQNVTLSCEQNLNHDAMYWYRQDPGQGLRLIYYSQIVNDFQKGDIAEGYSVSREKKESFPLTVTSAQKNPTAFYLCASSPRDRQYNEQFFGPGTRLTVL.

The CDR3 DNA reads as TGTGCCAGCAGTTACGGGACAGATGGAAACTATGGCTACACCTTC. Translating it yields CASSYGTDGNYGYTF. The chain is built from TRBV6-5 and TRBJ1-2, with 7 bases lining up with TRBD1. The CDR3 is 15 amino acids. After removal of 2 bases from V and 2 bases from J, the junction contained 5 bases not matched to a gene. Germline loops: CDR1 MNHEY, CDR2 SVGAGI.

The chain carries TRBV19 and TRBJ2-7; TRBD1 might be the D (6 bases). V shed 4 bases and J shed 6 bases, with 10 bases lying between them. Per the germline V gene, CDR1 is LNHDA and CDR2 is SQIVND (reference sequence). The CDR3 contains 12 residues. This chain's CDR3 is CASSTTRGEQYF. CDR3 sequence (DNA): TGTGCCAGTAGTACCACCAGGGGCGAGCAGTACTTC.

CDR3 region: CASSESSLHREPQHF. The CDR3 DNA follows: TGTGCCAGCAGTGAATCTTCTCTACACAGGGAGCCCCAGCATTTT. The chain couples TRBV2 to TRBJ1-5; a weak D match, TRBD1 (6 bases). The CDR3 totals 15 residues. Germline CDR1 and CDR2: SNHLY and FYNNEI. V was shortened by 2 bases and J by 8 bases, with 16 bases between the two germline ends.

This chain links TRBV4-1 with TRBJ2-1; 7 nucleotides match TRBD2. Losses at the gene ends were 0 bases for V and 5 bases for J; bases not matched to a gene: 10. This CDR3 is 17 amino acids long. CDR1 MGHRA and CDR2 YSYEKL come from the germline V gene. CDR3 sequence reads: CASSQEIGGSGNNEQFF. The CDR3 DNA follows: TGCGCCAGCAGCCAAGAAATCGGGGGGTCCGGAAACAATGAGCAGTTCTTC.

The rearrangement joins TRBV7-9 to TRBJ1-1; D gene ambiguous. Between the trimmed V and J ends, which lost 3 bases and 0 bases, there was a span of 17 bases. Per the germline V gene, CDR1 is SEHNR and CDR2 is FQNEAQ (reference sequence). CDR3 length equals 17 residues. CDR3 region: CASSFGFRPNMNTEAFF. CDR3 nucleotide sequence: TGTGCCAGCAGCTTTGGGTTCAGGCCGAACATGAACACTGAAGCTTTCTTT.

The chain couples TRBV5-6 to TRBJ2-1, with D perhaps matching TRBD1 (5 bases). This CDR3 spans 16 amino acids. Germline-derived CDR1 and CDR2 are SGHDT and YYEEEE. Trimming cost V 3 bases and J 4 bases, with 17 bases left between them. CDR3 sequence (DNA): TGTGCCAGCAGCTCCCTTGACGGGTCAGGGTACAATGAGCAGTTCTTC. Its translation: CASSSLDGSGYNEQFF.

The genes are TRBV21-1 and TRBJ2-4; the table's D call of TRBD2 was not tested on the DNA. TRBV21-1 is recorded as a pseudogene. The CDR3 runs 13 residues. The CDR3 region is CANKRDHKNIQYF. CDR3 nucleotide sequence: TGTGCCAACAAGCGGGACCACAAAAACATTCAGTACTTC.

This chain's CDR3 is CASSSGTGSGETQYF. The CDR3 region has the DNA TGTGCCAGCAGTAGCGGGACAGGGTCTGGAGAGACCCAGTACTTC. The chain combines TRBV6-5 with TRBJ2-5; 9 bases fit TRBD1. The V gene's germline CDR1 is MNHEY and CDR2 SVGAGI. The CDR3 extends over 15 amino acids. J was trimmed by 4 bases and V by 5 bases; bases with no gene match: 8.

The chain is built from TRBV6-2 or TRBV6-3 and TRBJ1-5; D possibly corresponds to TRBD1 (6 bases). The CDR3 has 16 amino acids. Trimming left V 0 bases short and J 0 bases short, with 9 bases between. Germline V gene data show CDR1 as MNHEY and CDR2 as SVGEGT. The CDR3 region is CASSYSSRGSNQPQHF. The CDR3 DNA reads TGTGCCAGCAGTTACTCCAGCAGGGGTAGCAATCAGCCCCAGCATTTT.

This sequence joins TRBV7-2 and TRBJ1-4; 7 nucleotides align to TRBD1. The V segment lost 0 bases and the J segment 6 bases; nucleotides outside the gene matches: 4. The CDR3 extends over 15 amino acids. Germline V gives CDR1 SGHTA, CDR2 FQGNSA. Written as DNA, the CDR3 is TGTGCCAGCAGCTTAGCGGGCAGGGGGGATGAAAAACTGTTTTTT. Translating it yields CASSLAGRGDEKLFF. Filled out from reference TRBV7-2 and TRBJ1-4, the complete variable domain reads GAGVSQSPSNKVTEKGKDVELRCDPISGHTALYWYRQSLGQGLEFLIYFQGNSAPDKSGLPSDRFSAERTGGSVSTLTIQRTQQEDSAVYLCASSLAGRGDEKLFFGSGTQLSVL.

The chain recombines TRBV4-2 with TRBJ1-3, with a tentative D call TRBD1 (6 bases). The CDR3 has 18 residues. Germline CDR1 and CDR2: LGHNA and YNFKEQ. The V end was cut by 1 base, the J end by 0 bases, with 16 bases between. Here the CDR3 DNA reads TGTGCCAGCAGCCAAGGTATTCGAGACAGGATCTCTGGAAACACCATATATTTT. As protein: CASSQGIRDRISGNTIYF.